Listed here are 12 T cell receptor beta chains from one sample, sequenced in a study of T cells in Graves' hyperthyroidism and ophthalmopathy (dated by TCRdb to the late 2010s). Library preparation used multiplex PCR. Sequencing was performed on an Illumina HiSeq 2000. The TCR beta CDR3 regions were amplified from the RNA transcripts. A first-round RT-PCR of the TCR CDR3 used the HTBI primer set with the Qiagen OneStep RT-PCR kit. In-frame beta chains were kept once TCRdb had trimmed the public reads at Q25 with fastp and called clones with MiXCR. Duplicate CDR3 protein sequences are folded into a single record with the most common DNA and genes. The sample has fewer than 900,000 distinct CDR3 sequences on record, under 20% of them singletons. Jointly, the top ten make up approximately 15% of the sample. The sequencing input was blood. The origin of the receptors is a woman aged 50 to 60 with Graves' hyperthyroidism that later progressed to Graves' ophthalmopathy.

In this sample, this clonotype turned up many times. The CDR3 is CASSPRVDRNEQFF. Here the CDR3 DNA reads TGTGCCAGCAGCCCACGGGTCGATAGGAATGAGCAGTTCTTC. The V and J genes are TRBV3-1 and TRBJ2-1, with D uncertain. This CDR3 region has 14 residues. Trimming pared 4 bases from V and 7 bases from J, leaving 14 bases between. Germline V CDR1 and CDR2: LGHDT, YNNKEL (reference sequence).

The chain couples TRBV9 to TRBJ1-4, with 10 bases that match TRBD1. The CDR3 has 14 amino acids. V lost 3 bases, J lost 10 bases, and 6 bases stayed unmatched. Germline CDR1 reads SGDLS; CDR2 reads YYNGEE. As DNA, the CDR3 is TGTGCCAGCAGCGAAGACAGGGGGCAGGGAAAACTGTTTTTT. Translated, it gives CASSEDRGQGKLFF.

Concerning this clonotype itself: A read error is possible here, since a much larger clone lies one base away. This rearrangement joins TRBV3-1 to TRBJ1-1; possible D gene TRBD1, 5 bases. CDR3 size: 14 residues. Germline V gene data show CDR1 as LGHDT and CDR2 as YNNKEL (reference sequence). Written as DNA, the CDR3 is TGTGCCAGCAGCCGATCGGGGGACGACACTGGAGCTTTCTTT. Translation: CASSRSGDDTGAFF.

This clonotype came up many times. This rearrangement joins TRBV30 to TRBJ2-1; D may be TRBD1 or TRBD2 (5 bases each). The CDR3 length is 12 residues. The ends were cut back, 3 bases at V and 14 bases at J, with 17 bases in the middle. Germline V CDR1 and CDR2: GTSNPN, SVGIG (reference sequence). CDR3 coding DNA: TGTGCCTGGAGCCTAACCCGGGACGGAGAGTTCTTC. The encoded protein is CAWSLTRDGEFF.

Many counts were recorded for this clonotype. DNA for the CDR3: TGTGCTAGTGGTTTGAAGACAGTGTCGGTTCCGAACACCGGGGAGCTGTTTTTT. Translating gives CASGLKTVSVPNTGELFF. The V call is TRBV12-5, the J call TRBJ2-2, with a possible D match to TRBD1 (5 bases). The CDR3 is made up of 18 amino acids. CDR1 is LGHNT and CDR2 is FRNRAP in the germline V gene. V was trimmed by 2 bases and J by 0 bases, leaving 16 bases between them.

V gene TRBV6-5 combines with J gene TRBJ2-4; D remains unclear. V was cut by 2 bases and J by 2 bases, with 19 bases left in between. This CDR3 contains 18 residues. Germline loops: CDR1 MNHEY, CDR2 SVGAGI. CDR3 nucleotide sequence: TGTGCCAGCAGTTACCTTTTCGACACCTCTAACTCCAAAAACATTCAGTACTTC. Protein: CASSYLFDTSNSKNIQYF.

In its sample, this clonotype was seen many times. Here the CDR3 reads CASRGQASSYNEQFF. CDR3 nucleotide sequence: TGTGCCAGCAGAGGACAGGCGAGCTCCTACAATGAGCAGTTCTTC. The rearrangement joins TRBV27 to TRBJ2-1, with TRBD1 matching over 7 bases. The junction had 5 bases not matched to a gene; V was cut back by 6 bases and J by 0 bases. The CDR3 is 15 amino acids. Germline CDR1 reads MNHEY; CDR2 reads SMNVEV (reference sequence).

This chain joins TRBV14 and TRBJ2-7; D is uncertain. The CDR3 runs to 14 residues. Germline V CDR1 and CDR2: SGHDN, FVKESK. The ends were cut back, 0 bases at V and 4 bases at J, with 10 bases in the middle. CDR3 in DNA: TGTGCCAGCAGCCAAGAAGGTTACTTTTACGAGCAGTACTTC. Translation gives CASSQEGYFYEQYF.

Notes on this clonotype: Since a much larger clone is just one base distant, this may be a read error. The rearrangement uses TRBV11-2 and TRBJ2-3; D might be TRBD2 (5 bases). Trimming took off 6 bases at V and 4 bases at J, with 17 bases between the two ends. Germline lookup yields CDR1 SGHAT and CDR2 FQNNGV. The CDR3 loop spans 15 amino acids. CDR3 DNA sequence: TGTGCCAGCAGATTCCTCAAGGGTAGCGCAGATACGCAGTATTTT. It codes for CASRFLKGSADTQYF.

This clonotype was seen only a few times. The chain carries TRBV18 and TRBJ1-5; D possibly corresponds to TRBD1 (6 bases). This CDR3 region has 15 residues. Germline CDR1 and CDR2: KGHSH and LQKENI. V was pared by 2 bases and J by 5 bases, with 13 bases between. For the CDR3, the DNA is TGTGCCAGCTCACCAGCGAACAGGGATGATCAGCCCCAGCATTTT. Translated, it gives CASSPANRDDQPQHF.

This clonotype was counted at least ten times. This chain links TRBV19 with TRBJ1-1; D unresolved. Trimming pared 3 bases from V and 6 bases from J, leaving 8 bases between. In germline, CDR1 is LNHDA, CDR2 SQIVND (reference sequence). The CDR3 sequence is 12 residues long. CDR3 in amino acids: CASSMRVAEAFF. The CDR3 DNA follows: TGTGCCAGTAGTATGAGGGTCGCTGAAGCTTTCTTT.

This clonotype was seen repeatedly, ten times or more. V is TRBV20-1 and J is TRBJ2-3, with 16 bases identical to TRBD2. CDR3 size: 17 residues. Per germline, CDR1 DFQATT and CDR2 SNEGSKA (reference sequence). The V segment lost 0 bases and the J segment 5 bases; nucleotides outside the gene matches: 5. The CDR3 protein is CSAREGLAGGHGDTQYF. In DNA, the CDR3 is TGCAGTGCTAGAGAGGGACTAGCGGGGGGGCATGGAGATACGCAGTATTTT.